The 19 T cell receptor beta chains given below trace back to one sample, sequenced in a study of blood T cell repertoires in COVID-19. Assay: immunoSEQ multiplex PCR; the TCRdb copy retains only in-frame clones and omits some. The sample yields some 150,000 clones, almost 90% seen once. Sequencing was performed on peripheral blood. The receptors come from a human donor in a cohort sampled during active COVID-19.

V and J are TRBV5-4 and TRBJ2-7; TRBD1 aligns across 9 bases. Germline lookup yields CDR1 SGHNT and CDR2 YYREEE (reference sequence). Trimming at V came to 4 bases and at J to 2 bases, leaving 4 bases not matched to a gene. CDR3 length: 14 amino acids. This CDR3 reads CASSPRTGAYEQYF. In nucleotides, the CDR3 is TGTGCCAGCAGCCCCCGGACAGGGGCCTACGAGCAGTACTTC. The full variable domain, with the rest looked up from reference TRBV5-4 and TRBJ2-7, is ETGVTQSPTHLIKTRGQQVTLRCSSQSGHNTVSWYQQALGQGPQFIFQYYREEENGRGNFPPRFSGLQFPNYSSELNVNALELDDSALYLCASSPRTGAYEQYFGPGTRLTVT.

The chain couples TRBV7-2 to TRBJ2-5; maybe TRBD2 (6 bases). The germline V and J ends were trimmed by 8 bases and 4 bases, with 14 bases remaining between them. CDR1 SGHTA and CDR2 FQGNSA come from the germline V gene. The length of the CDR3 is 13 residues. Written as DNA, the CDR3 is TGTGCCAGCGCTCAGGGAGGTCCAGAGACCCAGTACTTC. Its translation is CASAQGGPETQYF.

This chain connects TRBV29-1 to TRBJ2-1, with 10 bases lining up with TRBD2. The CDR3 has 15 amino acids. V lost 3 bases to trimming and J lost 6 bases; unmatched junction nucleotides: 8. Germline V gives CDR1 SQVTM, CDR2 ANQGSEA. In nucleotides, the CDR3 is TGCAGCGTTGACTTCCCAGCGGGGGGGTCCAATGAGCAGTTCTTC. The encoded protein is CSVDFPAGGSNEQFF.

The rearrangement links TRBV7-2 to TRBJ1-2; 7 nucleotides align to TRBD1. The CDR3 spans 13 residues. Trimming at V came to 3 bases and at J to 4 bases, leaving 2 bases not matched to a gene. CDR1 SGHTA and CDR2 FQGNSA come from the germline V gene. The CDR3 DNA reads TGTGCCAGCAGCTTTACAGGGGCCTATGGCTACACCTTC. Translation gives CASSFTGAYGYTF.

CDR3 DNA sequence: TGTGCCAGCAGCTTAGGGACTAGCCCTCCCTACGAGCAGTACTTC. It yields the protein CASSLGTSPPYEQYF. V gene TRBV7-6 combines with J gene TRBJ2-7; 8 nucleotides match TRBD2. The CDR3 totals 15 residues. CDR1 is SGHVS, CDR2 FNYEAQ, per germline. With V trimmed by 1 base and J by 2 bases, 4 bases remained unmatched.

The CDR3 region is CASSYSRVMNTEAFF. Here the CDR3 DNA reads TGTGCCAGCAGTTACTCGAGGGTTATGAACACTGAAGCTTTCTTT. The rearrangement links TRBV6-2 or TRBV6-3 to TRBJ1-1, with no clear D. The length of the CDR3 is 15 residues. V lost 0 bases, J lost 0 bases, and 8 bases lay in between. Germline V CDR1 and CDR2: MNHEY, SVGEGT.

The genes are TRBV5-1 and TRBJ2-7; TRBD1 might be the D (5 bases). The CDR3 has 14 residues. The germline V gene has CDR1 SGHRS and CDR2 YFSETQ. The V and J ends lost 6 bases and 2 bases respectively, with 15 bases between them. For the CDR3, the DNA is TGCGCCAGCAAGACAGTCAACAGCGCCTACGAGCAGTACTTC. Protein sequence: CASKTVNSAYEQYF.

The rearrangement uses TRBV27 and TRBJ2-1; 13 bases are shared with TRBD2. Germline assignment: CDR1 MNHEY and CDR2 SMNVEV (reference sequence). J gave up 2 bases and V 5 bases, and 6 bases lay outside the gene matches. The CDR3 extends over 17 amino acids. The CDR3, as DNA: TGTGCCAGCAGTCACACCACTAGCGGGAGGGCCTACAATGAGCAGTTCTTC. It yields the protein CASSHTTSGRAYNEQFF.

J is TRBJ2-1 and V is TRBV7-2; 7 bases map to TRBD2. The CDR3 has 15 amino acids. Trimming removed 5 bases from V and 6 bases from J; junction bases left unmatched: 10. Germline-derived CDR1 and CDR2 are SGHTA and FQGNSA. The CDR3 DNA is TGTGCCAGCAGCGCAAGTTGGGGGGGGGTCAATGAGCAGTTCTTC. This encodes CASSASWGGVNEQFF.

The CDR3 nucleotides read TGTGCCAGCTCACCACGGACAGGGATGGGTGAATATGGCTACACCTTC. Translating gives CASSPRTGMGEYGYTF. V and J are TRBV18 and TRBJ1-2, with 8 nucleotides matching TRBD1. The length of the CDR3 is 16 residues. Germline values: CDR1 KGHSH, CDR2 LQKENI. The V segment lost 1 base and the J segment 5 bases; nucleotides outside the gene matches: 9.

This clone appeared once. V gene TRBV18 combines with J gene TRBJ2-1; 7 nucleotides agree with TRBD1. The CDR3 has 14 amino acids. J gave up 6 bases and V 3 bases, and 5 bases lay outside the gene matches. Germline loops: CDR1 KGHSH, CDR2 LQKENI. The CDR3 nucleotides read TGTGCCAGCTCACCGGGACAGACCCTCAATGAGCAGTTCTTC. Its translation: CASSPGQTLNEQFF.

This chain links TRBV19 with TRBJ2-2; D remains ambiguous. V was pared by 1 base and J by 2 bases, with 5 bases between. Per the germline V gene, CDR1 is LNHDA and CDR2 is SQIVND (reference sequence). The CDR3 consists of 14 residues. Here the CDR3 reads CASSIVLNTGELFF. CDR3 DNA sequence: TGTGCCAGTAGTATAGTACTTAACACCGGGGAGCTGTTTTTT.

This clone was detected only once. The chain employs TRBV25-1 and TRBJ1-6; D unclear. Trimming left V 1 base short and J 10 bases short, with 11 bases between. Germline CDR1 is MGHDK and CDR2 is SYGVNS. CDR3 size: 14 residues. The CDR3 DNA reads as TGTGCCAGCAGTGAATGGGCAGGCTACTCACCCCTCCACTTT. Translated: CASSEWAGYSPLHF.

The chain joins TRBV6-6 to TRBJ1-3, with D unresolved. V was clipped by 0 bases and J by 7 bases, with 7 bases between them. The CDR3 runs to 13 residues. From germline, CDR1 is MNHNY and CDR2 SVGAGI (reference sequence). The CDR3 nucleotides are TGTGCCAGCAGTTACTCCGGGGAGAACACCATATATTTT. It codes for CASSYSGENTIYF.

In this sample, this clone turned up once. For the CDR3, the DNA is TGTGCCAGTAGTATGGCACCCGGCACAGATACGCAGTATTTT. Its protein product is CASSMAPGTDTQYF. The chain links TRBV19 to TRBJ2-3; D gene uncertain. The CDR3 sequence is 14 residues long. The V gene lost 3 bases and the J gene lost 1 base, with 8 bases spanning the gap. CDR1 is LNHDA and CDR2 is SQIVND in the germline V gene (reference sequence).

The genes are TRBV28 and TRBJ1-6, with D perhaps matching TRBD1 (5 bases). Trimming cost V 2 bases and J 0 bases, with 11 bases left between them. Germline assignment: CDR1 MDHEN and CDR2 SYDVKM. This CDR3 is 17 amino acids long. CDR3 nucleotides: TGTGCCAGCAGTTTACCCCCGACAGTCTCCTATAATTCACCCCTCCACTTT. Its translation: CASSLPPTVSYNSPLHF. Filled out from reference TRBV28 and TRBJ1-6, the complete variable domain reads DVKVTQSSRYLVKRTGEKVFLECVQDMDHENMFWYRQDPGLGLRLIYFSYDVKMKEKGDIPEGYSVSREKKERFSLILESASTNQTSMYLCASSLPPTVSYNSPLHFGNGTRLTVT.

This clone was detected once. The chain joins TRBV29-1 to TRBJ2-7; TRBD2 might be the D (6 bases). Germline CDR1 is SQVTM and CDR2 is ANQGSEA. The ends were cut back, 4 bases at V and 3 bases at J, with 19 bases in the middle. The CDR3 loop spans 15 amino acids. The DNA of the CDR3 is TGCAGCGTTGTAGGAGGGTTTTCGGTAAGCTACGAGCAGTACTTC. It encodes CSVVGGFSVSYEQYF.

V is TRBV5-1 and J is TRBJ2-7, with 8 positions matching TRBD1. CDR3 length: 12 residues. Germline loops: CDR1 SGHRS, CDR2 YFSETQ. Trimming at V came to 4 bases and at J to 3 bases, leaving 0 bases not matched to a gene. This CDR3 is CASSGQGYEQYF. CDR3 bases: TGCGCCAGCAGCGGACAGGGCTACGAGCAGTACTTC.

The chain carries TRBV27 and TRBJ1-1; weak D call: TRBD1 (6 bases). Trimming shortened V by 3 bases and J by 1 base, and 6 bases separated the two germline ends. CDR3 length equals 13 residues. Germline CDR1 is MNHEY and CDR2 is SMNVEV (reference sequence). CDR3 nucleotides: TGTGCCAGCAGTTTCAGGGGGAACACTGAAGCTTTCTTT. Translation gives CASSFRGNTEAFF.